This is a list of T cell receptor beta chains from one sample in a study of early T cells in non-severe SARS-CoV-2 infection. TCRdb re-analysed the 5' RACE reads in MiXCR, keeping a single row per CDR3 protein. In the table there are approximately 63,000 distinct CDR3 sequences, approximately 5.9% of which are singletons. This specimen was whole blood, taken at baseline. Receptors originate from an adult who was a healthcare worker with PCR-confirmed SARS-CoV-2 infection or an uninfected control (not recorded which). Both conserved end residues are part of each CDR3. Fields, in order: clone size, V gene, D gene, J gene, CDR3 protein, CDR3 DNA. The D gene is left open where the match is weak. Some rows have no size entry. The others give once, few or many, or a class for an expanded clone.

-	TRBV7-9	-	TRBJ2-5	CASSPSLEGRGVETQYF	TGTGCCAGCAGCCCATCCCTCGAAGGGCGAGGGGTAGAGACCCAGTACTTC
many	TRBV4-2	-	TRBJ1-3	CASSQGGSWEDTIYF	TGTGCCAGCAGCCAAGGTGGCAGTTGGGAAGACACCATATATTTT
many	TRBV10-3	TRBD1	TRBJ1-4	CAISDSLDRGSEKLFF	TGTGCCATCAGTGATTCCCTAGACAGGGGTAGCGAAAAACTGTTTTTT
many	TRBV12-3/TRBV12-4	TRBD2	TRBJ2-5	CASSLVLRTSGQETQYF	TGTGCCAGCAGTTTAGTGCTTAGGACTAGCGGGCAAGAGACCCAGTACTTC
many	TRBV28	-	TRBJ1-1	CASSTPTGWEAFF	TGTGCCAGCAGTACTCCCACCGGTTGGGAAGCTTTCTTT
many	TRBV7-2	TRBD2	TRBJ2-5	CASSQAGGRETQYF	TGTGCCAGCAGCCAGGCGGGGGGCAGAGAGACCCAGTACTTC
many	TRBV5-1	-	TRBJ2-7	CASSLTRSYEQYF	TGCGCCAGCAGCCTGACACGCTCCTACGAGCAGTACTTC
many	TRBV6-1	TRBD2	TRBJ2-1	CASSFQSGTRVGEQFF	TGTGCCAGCAGTTTCCAATCCGGGACTAGGGTTGGTGAGCAGTTCTTC
many	TRBV27	TRBD2	TRBJ2-7	CASSSIWTSENYEQYF	TGTGCCAGCAGTTCGATTTGGACTAGCGAGAATTACGAGCAGTACTTC
many	TRBV6-5	-	TRBJ1-1	CASRPGGIGEGVNTEAFF	TGTGCCAGCAGGCCTGGAGGGATCGGGGAAGGGGTGAACACTGAAGCTTTCTTT
-	TRBV5-6	-	TRBJ1-2	CASSEKDAAGYGYTF	TGTGCCAGCAGCGAGAAGGACGCCGCCGGCTATGGCTACACCTTC
few	TRBV7-3	-	TRBJ2-3	CASSLTHGTDTQYF	TGTGCCAGCAGCTTAACCCATGGCACAGATACGCAGTATTTT
-	TRBV4-3	-	TRBJ1-2	CASSQEYFRGMDYGYTF	TGCGCCAGCAGCCAAGAGTATTTCAGGGGAATGGACTATGGCTACACCTTC
many	TRBV9	-	TRBJ2-7	CASSVEAGHSYEQYF	TGTGCCAGCAGCGTAGAGGCAGGGCACTCCTACGAGCAGTACTTC
many	TRBV19	-	TRBJ1-2	CASTRPGILGIYGYTF	TGTGCCAGTACCCGACCGGGCATCCTAGGGATCTATGGCTACACCTTC
many	TRBV19	-	TRBJ1-5	CASSRTSPSNQPQHF	TGTGCCAGTAGCAGGACGTCCCCAAGCAATCAGCCCCAGCATTTT
many	TRBV19	-	TRBJ2-3	CASSTGKGRTDTQYF	TGTGCCAGTAGCACAGGGAAGGGAAGGACAGATACGCAGTATTTT
few	TRBV24-1	-	TRBJ2-1	CATSGSGRESDRDEQFF	TGTGCCACCAGTGGATCAGGTAGGGAATCGGATAGAGATGAGCAGTTCTTC
many	TRBV6-5	-	TRBJ2-1	CASREWDRNEQFF	TGTGCCAGCAGGGAATGGGACCGCAATGAGCAGTTCTTC
-	TRBV28	TRBD2	TRBJ2-3	CASGTSGDYTDTQYF	TGTGCCAGCGGGACTAGCGGGGACTACACAGATACGCAGTATTTT
few	TRBV5-5	TRBD1	TRBJ1-4	CASSFMGQGSEKLFF	TGTGCCAGCAGCTTTATGGGACAGGGGTCTGAAAAACTGTTTTTT
many	TRBV12-3/TRBV12-4	-	TRBJ2-1	CASSFSGLGQFF	TGTGCCAGCAGTTTTTCAGGATTAGGGCAGTTCTTC
-	TRBV6-6	-	TRBJ1-1	CASSLYKNTEAFF	TGTGCCAGCAGCCTATACAAGAACACTGAAGCTTTCTTT
many	TRBV9	-	TRBJ1-2	CASSVATMGERGYTF	TGTGCCAGCAGCGTAGCTACGATGGGGGAGCGCGGCTACACCTTC
many	TRBV20-1	-	TRBJ1-4	CSITGSTNEKLFF	TGCAGTATAACAGGGTCAACTAATGAAAAACTGTTTTTT
-	TRBV7-6	-	TRBJ1-4	CASSSLRGKLEKLFF	TGTGCCAGCAGCTCCTTACGCGGGAAGCTCGAAAAACTGTTTTTT
many	TRBV28	TRBD2	TRBJ2-7	CASRTSGSPSYEQYF	TGTGCCAGCAGAACTAGCGGGAGCCCTTCCTACGAGCAGTACTTC